Listed here is a single T cell receptor (beta chain). This CDR3 is built from 14 residues. V lost 5 bases and J lost 1, with 11 bases in between. CDR1 SGHTA and CDR2 FQGNSA come from the germline V gene. These data originate in a study of blood T cell repertoires in COVID-19. Study overall: Acute and convalescent COVID-19 specimens originated in the United States, Italy and Spain. The analysed material was cDNA or gDNA that came from T cells, B-cell-depleted T cells, or PBMCs.

As processed by the authors: For nucleated cells, counts were estimated from reference gene primer amplification. TCRdb keeps only in-frame clones here, not all; method: immunoSEQ multiplex PCR. The D gene and trimming were derived from the DNA, and the V and J assignments and clone size from that table. This table holds 250,000 or so clones, 88% found once. The receptor was derived from a middle-aged woman who had recovered from COVID-19. The chain employs TRBV7-2 and TRBJ2-5; perhaps TRBD2 as D (5 bases). The sequenced sample was peripheral blood. The CDR3 coding sequence is TGTGCCAGCAGCCCCCCGGGAACCCAAGAGACCCAGTACTTC. Translating gives CASSPPGTQETQYF.